Listed below are T cell receptor beta chains from one sample, sequenced in a study of OX40 agonist ivuxolimab in advanced cancers. Generated by immunoSEQ multiplex PCR, the TCRdb table keeps only in-frame clones and is missing some. The sample has tens of thousands of clones; about 88% are singletons. The sample here was CD4+ or CD8+ T cells sorted from blood, taken in a trial of the OX40 agonist ivuxolimab. The source is an adult with an advanced solid tumor such as melanoma, head and neck, liver or kidney cancer. The CDR3 runs from the conserved cysteine through the conserved F or W. The D gene is left open where the match is weak. Part of the rows lack a size; the others show once, few, many or a class for expanded clones.

D	V	J	size	DNA	CDR3
TRBD1	TRBV19	TRBJ1-5	.	TGTGCCAGTAGTATCGCCTGGACAGGGGTCGGCCAGCCCCAGCATTTT	CASSIAWTGVGQPQHF
TRBD2	TRBV11-2	TRBJ2-7	.	TGTGCCAGCAGCTTAGGGGGCGGGAGAGGCGAGCAGTACTTC	CASSLGGGRGEQYF
.	TRBV15	TRBJ2-5	once	TGTGCCACCAGCAGAGCTATTGAGACCCAGTACTTC	CATSRAIETQYF
.	TRBV21-1	TRBJ2-7	.	TGTGCCAGCAGCGGGACAGGGGTTCCCTACGAGCAGTACTTC	CASSGTGVPYEQYF
.	TRBV5-6	TRBJ2-3	.	TGTGCCAGCAGCTTGACCGGCCCCACAGATACGCAGTATTTT	CASSLTGPTDTQYF
.	TRBV28	TRBJ1-4	.	TGTGCCAGCAGAGGAATGACAGGTTTTGCAACTAATGAAAAACTGTTTTTT	CASRGMTGFATNEKLFF
.	TRBV5-5	TRBJ2-3	.	TGTGCCAGCAGCTTAGTCACAGATACGCAGTATTTT	CASSLVTDTQYF
.	TRBV28	TRBJ2-6	.	TGTGCCAGCAGTCCCCCGGTGCGCGGGGCCAACGTCCTGACTTTC	CASSPPVRGANVLTF
.	TRBV7-7	TRBJ2-2	.	TGTGCCAGCAGCCAGCAGAATGGCGGGGAGCTGTTTTTT	CASSQQNGGELFF
.	TRBV5-6	TRBJ2-5	once	TGTGCCAGCAGCTTGGGGCCCGGGGATGGCGTAGAGACCCAGTACTTC	CASSLGPGDGVETQYF